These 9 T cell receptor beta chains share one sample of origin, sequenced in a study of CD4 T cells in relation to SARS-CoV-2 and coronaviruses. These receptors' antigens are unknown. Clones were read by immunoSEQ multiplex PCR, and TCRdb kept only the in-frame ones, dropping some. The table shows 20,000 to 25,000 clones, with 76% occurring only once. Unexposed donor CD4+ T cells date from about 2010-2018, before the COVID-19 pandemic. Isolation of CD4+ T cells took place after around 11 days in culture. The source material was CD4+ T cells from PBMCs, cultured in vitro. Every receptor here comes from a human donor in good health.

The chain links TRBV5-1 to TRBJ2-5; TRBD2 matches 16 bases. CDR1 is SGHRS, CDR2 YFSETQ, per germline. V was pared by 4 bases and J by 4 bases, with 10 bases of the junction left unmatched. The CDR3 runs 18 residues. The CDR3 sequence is CASSLTGLAGGGSETQYF. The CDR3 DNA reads TGCGCCAGCAGCCTGACGGGACTAGCGGGAGGGGGATCAGAGACCCAGTACTTC.

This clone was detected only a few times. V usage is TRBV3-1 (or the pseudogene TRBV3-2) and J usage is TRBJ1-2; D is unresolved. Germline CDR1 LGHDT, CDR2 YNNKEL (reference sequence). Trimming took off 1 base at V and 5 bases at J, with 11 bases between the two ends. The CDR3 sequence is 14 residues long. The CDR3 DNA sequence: TGTGCCAGCAGCCAAGGGGGAGGGCAATATGGCTACACCTTC. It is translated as CASSQGGGQYGYTF.

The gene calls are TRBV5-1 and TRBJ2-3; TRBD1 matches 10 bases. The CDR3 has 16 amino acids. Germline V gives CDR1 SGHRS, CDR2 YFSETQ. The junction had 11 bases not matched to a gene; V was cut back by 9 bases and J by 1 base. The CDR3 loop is CATNPGTGARTDTQYF. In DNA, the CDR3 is TGCGCCACTAACCCGGGGACAGGGGCCCGCACAGATACGCAGTATTTT. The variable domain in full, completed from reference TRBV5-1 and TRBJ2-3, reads KAGVTQTPRYLIKTRGQQVTLSCSPISGHRSVSWYQQTPGQGLQFLFEYFSETQRNKGNFPGRFSGRQFSNSRSEMNVSTLELGDSALYLCATNPGTGARTDTQYFGPGTRLTVL.

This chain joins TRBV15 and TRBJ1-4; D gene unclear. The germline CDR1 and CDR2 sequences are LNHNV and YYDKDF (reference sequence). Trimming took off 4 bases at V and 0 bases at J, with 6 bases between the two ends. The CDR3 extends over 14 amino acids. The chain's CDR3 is CATSISATNEKLFF. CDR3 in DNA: TGTGCCACCAGCATCAGTGCAACTAATGAAAAACTGTTTTTT.

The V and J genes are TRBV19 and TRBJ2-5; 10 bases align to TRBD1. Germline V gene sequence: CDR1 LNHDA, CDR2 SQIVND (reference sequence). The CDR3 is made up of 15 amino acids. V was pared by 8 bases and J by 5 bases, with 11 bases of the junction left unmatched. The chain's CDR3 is CASVSWTGGHETQYF. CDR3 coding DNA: TGTGCCAGTGTCTCGTGGACAGGGGGACATGAGACCCAGTACTTC.

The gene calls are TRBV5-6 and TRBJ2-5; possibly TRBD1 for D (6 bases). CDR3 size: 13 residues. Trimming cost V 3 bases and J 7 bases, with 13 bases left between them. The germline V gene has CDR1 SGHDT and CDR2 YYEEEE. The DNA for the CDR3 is TGTGCCAGCAGCTCGGGCAGGGGTGTGACCCAGTACTTC. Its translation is CASSSGRGVTQYF.

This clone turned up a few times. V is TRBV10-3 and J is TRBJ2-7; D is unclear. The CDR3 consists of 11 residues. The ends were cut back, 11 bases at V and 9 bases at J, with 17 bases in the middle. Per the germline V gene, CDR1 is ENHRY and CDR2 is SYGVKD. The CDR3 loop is CASRSERTQYF. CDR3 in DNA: TGTGCCTCCCGCTCCGAGAGGACGCAGTACTTC.

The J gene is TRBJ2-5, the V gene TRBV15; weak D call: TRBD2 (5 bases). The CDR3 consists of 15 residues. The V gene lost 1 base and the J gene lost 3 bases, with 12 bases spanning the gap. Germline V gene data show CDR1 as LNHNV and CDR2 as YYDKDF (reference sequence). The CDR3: CATSRVSDLEETQYF. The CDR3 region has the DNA TGTGCCACCAGCAGAGTTTCGGACTTGGAAGAGACCCAGTACTTC.

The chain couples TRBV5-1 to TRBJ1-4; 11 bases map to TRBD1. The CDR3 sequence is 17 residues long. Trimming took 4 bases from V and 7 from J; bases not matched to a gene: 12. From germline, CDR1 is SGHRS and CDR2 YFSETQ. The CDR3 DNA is TGCGCCAGCAGCCCGGGGACAGGGGGACTTTGGAGTGAAAAACTGTTTTTT. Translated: CASSPGTGGLWSEKLFF.